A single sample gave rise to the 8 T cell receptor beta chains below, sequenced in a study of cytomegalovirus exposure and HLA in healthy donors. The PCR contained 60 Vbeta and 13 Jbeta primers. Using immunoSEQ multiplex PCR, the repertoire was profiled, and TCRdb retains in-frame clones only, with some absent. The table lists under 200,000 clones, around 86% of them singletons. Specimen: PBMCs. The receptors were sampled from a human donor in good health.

The CDR3 loop reads CASSQVTSGGPDTQYF. CDR3 nucleotide sequence: TGCGCCAGCAGCCAAGTAACTAGCGGGGGACCAGATACGCAGTATTTT. The chain recombines TRBV4-1 with TRBJ2-3; 11 positions agree with TRBD2. The CDR3 length is 16 residues. CDR1 and CDR2 (germline): MGHRA, YSYEKL. The V gene end was trimmed by 1 base and the J gene end by 4 bases; junction bases not matched to a gene: 4.

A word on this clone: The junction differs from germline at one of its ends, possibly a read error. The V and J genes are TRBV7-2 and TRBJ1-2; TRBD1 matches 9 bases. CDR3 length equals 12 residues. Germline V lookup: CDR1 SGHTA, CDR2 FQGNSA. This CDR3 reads CASSLYRGPALF. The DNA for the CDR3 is TGTGCCAGCAGCTTGTACAGGGGGCCTGCATTATTC.

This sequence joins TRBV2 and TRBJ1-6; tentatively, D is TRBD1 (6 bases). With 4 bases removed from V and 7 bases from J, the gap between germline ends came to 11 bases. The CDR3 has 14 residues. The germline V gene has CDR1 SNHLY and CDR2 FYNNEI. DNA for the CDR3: TGTGCCAGCAGTGGGGACAATGGAAATTCACCCCTCCACTTT. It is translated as CASSGDNGNSPLHF.

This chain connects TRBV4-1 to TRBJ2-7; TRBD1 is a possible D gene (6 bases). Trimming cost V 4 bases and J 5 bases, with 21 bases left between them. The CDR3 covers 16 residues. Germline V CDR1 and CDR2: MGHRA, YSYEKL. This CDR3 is CASSRAGDLQGNEQYF. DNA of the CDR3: TGCGCCAGCAGCCGAGCTGGGGACCTCCAGGGGAACGAGCAGTACTTC.

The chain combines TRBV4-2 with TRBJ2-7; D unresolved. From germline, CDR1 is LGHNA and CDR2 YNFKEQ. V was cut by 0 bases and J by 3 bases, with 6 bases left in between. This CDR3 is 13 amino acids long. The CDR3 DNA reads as TGTGCCAGCAGCCAAGATAACGGCTACGAGCAGTACTTC. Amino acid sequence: CASSQDNGYEQYF.

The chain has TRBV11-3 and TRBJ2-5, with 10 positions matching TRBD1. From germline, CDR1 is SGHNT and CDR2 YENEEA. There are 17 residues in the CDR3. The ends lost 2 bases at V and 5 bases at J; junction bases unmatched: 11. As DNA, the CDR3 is TGTGCCAGCAGCTTACGGACAGGGGGAGCGTTCGGGGAGACCCAGTACTTC. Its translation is CASSLRTGGAFGETQYF.

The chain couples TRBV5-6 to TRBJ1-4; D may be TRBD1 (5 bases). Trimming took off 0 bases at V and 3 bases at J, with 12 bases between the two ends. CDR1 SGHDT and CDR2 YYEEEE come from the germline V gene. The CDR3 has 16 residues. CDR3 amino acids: CASSLGGRVANEKLFF. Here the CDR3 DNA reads TGTGCCAGCAGCTTGGGAGGCAGGGTGGCTAATGAAAAACTGTTTTTT.

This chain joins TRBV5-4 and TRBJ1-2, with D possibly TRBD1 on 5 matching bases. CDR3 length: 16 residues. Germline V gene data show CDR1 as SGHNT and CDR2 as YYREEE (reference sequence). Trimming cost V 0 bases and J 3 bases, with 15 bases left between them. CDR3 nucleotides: TGTGCCAGCAGCTTGGCTGGACATAAAGTAGACTATGGCTACACCTTC. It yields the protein CASSLAGHKVDYGYTF.